This is a list of T cell receptor beta chains from one sample in a study of somatic mutations in cytotoxic T cells in rheumatoid arthritis. Libraries were prepared by immunoSEQ multiplex PCR; TCRdb keeps only in-frame clonotypes and omits some of them. Of 15,000 to 20,000 clones detected, over 70% appear once; the ten largest clones hold 21%. Sequenced input: CD8+ T cells sorted from blood. Every receptor here comes from a woman aged 60-70 years in good health. Each CDR3 is given with its conserved first and last residue.

length,V,CDR3
14,TRBV7-9,CASSPLPSNTEAFF
14,TRBV27,CASPPAGVNTEAFF
16,TRBV19,CASSIQGLRTNTEAFF
13,TRBV7-9,CASSQDGNYGYTF
13,TRBV29-1,CSVQQGEGTEAFF
12,TRBV9,CASSYSQYGYTF
16,TRBV27,CASSTSGTGLGQPQHF
12,TRBV7-9,CASSFSTTEAFF
16,TRBV5-6,CASSKTGGPTNEKLFF
15,TRBV13,CASSLGRLANYGYTF
15,TRBV6-5,CASSRDPGSYNEQFF
12,TRBV9,CASSGSDREQYF
13,TRBV27,CASSFLANYGYTF
12,TRBV6-5,CASRGQDKGYTF
13,TRBV7-9,CASSPDRDQPQHF
13,TRBV6-4,CASSTSTTDTQYF
16,TRBV9,CASSPDPLAGQETQYF
16,TRBV10-3,CAISEWTGGRNYGYTF
17,TRBV7-9,CASSFPGAVATNEKLFF
15,TRBV14,CASSQARTGVIGYTF
15,TRBV5-4,CASSFGTSRTREAFF
13,TRBV7-6,CASSSTGDSPLHF
16,TRBV7-2,CASSLGLAGVFYEQYF
15,TRBV16,CASSHSTVWGSPLHF